This TCR beta chain was sequenced in a study of blood T cell repertoires in COVID-19. Overall study context: T cells, B-cell-depleted T cells, or PBMCs provided the cDNA or gDNA that served as material.

Trimming removed 0 bases from V and 8 bases from J; junction bases left unmatched: 4. The CDR3 contains 14 residues. CDR1 and CDR2 from the germline V gene are LGHDT and YNNKEL (reference sequence). Researchers sorted participants into cohorts using their self-reported clinical history. Two negative PCRs, clearance, or symptom resolution had been documented for recovered Cohort 3 donors. In the original workflow: From reference gene primer amplification, estimates of nucleated cell counts were derived. Method: immunoSEQ multiplex PCR; TCRdb's copy keeps in-frame clones and lacks some. The V and J calls and the clone size are those of that table, but D and trimming were determined from the DNA. The table includes 300,000 to 350,000 clones, over 80% detected once.

The rearrangement joins TRBV3-1 (or the pseudogene TRBV3-2) to TRBJ2-1, with TRBD2 matching over 7 bases. Sequencing used PBMCs or T cells enriched from blood (not recorded which). This clonotype originated in a man younger than 45 who had recovered from COVID-19. The CDR3 coding sequence is TGTGCCAGCAGCCAAGATCGGGGGGTCCATGAGCAGTTCTTC. Protein: CASSQDRGVHEQFF.